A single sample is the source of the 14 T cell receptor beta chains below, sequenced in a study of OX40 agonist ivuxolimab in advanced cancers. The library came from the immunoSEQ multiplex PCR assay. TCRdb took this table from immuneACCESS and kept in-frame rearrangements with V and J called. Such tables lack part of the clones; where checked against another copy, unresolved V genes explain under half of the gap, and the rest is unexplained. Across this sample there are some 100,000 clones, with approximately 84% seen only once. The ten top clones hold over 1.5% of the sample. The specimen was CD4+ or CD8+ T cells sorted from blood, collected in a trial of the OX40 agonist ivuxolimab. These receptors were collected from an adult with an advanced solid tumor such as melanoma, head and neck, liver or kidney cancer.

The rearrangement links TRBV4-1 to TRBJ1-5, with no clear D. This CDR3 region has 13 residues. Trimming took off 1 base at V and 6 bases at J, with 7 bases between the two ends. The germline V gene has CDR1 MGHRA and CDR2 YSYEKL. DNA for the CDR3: TGCGCCAGCAGCCAAGGTTTGGCTCAGCCCCAGCATTTT. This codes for CASSQGLAQPQHF.

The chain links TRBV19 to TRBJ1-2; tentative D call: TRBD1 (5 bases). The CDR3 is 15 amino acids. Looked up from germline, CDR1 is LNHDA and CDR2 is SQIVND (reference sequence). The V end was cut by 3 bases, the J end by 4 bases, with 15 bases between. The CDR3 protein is CASSIVRAGSYGYTF. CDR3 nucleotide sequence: TGTGCCAGTAGTATCGTCAGGGCAGGGAGCTATGGCTACACCTTC.

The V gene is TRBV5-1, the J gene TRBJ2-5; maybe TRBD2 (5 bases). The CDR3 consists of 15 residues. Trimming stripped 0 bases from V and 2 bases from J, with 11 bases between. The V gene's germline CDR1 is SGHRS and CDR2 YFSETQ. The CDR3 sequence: CASSLGASRQETQYF. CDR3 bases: TGCGCCAGCAGCTTGGGGGCTAGCAGACAAGAGACCCAGTACTTC.

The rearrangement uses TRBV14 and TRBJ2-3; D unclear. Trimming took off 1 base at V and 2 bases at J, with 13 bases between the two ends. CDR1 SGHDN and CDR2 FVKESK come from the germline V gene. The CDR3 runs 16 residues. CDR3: CASSQGVGIFTDTQYF. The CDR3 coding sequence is TGTGCCAGCAGCCAAGGCGTGGGAATCTTCACAGATACGCAGTATTTT.

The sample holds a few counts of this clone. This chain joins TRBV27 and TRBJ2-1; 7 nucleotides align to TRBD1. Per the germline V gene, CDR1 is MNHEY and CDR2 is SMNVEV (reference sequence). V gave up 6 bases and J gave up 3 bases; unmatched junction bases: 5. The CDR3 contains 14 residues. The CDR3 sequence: CASRPGQSYNEQFF. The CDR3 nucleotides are TGTGCCAGCAGACCGGGACAGAGCTACAATGAGCAGTTCTTC.

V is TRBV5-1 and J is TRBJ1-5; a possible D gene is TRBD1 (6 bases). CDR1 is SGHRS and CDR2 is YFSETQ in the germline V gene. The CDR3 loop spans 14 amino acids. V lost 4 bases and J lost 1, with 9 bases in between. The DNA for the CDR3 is TGCGCCAGCAGCCAAGGGGGGAGCAATCAGCCCCAGCATTTT. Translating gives CASSQGGSNQPQHF.

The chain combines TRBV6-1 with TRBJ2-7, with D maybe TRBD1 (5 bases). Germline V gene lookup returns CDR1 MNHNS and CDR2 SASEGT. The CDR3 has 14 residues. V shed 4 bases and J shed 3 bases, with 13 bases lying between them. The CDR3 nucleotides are TGTGCCAGCAGTGCCCAACGGCAGGGCTACGAGCAGTACTTC. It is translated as CASSAQRQGYEQYF.

The CDR3 reads CASSLVDNEQFF. The CDR3 DNA reads TGTGCCAGCAGCTTAGTCGACAATGAGCAGTTCTTC. This chain connects TRBV7-9 to TRBJ2-1; no definite D call. This CDR3 has 12 amino acids. Trimming removed 1 base at V and 5 bases at J, with 3 bases between. CDR1 is SEHNR, CDR2 FQNEAQ, per germline (reference sequence).

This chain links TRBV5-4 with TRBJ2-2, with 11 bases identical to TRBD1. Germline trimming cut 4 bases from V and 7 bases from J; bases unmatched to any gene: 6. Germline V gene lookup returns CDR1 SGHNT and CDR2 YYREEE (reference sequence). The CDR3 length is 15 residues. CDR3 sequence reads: CASSADRGQGGELFF. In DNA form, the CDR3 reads TGTGCCAGCAGCGCGGACAGGGGGCAGGGCGGGGAGCTGTTTTTT.

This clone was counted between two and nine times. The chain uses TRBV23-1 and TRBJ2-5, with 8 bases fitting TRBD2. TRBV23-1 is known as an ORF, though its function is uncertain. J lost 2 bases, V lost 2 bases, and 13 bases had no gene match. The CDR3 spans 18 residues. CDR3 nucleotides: TGCGCCAGCAGTCAAAGTGGACTCAGCGGGAGTTGTCAAGAGACCCAGTACTTC. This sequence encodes CASSQSGLSGSCQETQYF.

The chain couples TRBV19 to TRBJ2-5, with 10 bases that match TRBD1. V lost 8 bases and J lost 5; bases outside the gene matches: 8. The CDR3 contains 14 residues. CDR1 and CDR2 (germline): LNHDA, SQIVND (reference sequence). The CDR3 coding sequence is TGTGCCAGTCGGGACAGGGGTTACGATGAGACCCAGTACTTC. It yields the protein CASRDRGYDETQYF.

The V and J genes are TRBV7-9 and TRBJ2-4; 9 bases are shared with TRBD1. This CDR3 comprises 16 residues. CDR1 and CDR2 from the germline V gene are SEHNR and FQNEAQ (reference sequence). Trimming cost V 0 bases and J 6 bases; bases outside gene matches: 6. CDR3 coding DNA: TGTGCCAGCAGCTTAGCGACAGGGGGTGGTTCAAACATTCAGTACTTC. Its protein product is CASSLATGGGSNIQYF.

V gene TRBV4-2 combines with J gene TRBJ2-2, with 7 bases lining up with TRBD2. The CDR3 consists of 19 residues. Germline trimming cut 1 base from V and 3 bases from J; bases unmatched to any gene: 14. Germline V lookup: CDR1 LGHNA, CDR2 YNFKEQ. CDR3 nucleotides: TGTGCCAGCAGCCAAGGCCTGGGCGGGAGCTTATGGTACACCGGGGAGCTGTTTTTT. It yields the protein CASSQGLGGSLWYTGELFF.

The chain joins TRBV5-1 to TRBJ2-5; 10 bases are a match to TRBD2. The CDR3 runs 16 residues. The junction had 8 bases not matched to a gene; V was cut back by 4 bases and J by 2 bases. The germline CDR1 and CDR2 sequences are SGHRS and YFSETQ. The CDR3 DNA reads TGCGCCAGCAGCCCCCCTAGCGGGAGCCGTCAAGAGACCCAGTACTTC. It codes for CASSPPSGSRQETQYF.